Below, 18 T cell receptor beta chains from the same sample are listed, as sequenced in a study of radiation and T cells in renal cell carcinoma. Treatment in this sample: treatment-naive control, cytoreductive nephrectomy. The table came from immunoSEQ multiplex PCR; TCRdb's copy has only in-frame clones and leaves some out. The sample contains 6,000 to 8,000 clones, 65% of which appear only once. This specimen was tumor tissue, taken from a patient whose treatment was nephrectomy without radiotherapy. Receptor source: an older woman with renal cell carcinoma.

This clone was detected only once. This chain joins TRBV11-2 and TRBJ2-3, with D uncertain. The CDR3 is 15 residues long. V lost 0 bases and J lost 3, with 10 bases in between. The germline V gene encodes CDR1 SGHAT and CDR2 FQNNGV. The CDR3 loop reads CASSLEWQATDTQYF. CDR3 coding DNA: TGTGCCAGCAGCTTAGAATGGCAGGCGACAGATACGCAGTATTTT.

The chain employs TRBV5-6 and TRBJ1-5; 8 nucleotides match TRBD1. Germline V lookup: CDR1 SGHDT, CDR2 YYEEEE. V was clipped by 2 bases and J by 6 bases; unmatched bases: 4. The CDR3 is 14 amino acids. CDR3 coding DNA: TGTGCCAGCAGCTTACAGGGGGAAGGTCAGCCCCAGCATTTT. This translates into CASSLQGEGQPQHF. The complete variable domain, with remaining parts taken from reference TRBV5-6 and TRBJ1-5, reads DAGVTQSPTHLIKTRGQQVTLRCSPKSGHDTVSWYQQALGQGPQFIFQYYEEEERQRGNFPDRFSGHQFPNYSSELNVNALLLGDSALYLCASSLQGEGQPQHFGDGTRLSIL.

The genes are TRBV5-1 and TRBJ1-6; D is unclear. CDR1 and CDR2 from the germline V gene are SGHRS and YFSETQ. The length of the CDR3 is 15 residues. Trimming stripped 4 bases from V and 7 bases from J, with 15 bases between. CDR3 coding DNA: TGCGCCAGCAGCCCCGGACGGAATGCAAATTCACCCCTCCACTTT. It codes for CASSPGRNANSPLHF.

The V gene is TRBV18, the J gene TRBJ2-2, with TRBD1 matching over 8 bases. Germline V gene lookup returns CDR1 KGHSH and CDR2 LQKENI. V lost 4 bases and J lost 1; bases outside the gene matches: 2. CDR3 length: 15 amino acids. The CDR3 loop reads CASSLRGLNTGELFF. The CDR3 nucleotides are TGTGCCAGCTCACTCAGGGGGCTGAACACCGGGGAGCTGTTTTTT.

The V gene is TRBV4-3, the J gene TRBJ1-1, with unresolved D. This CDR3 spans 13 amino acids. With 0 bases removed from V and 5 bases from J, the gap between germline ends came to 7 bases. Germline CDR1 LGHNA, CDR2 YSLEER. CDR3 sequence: CASSQDYGTEAFF. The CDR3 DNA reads TGCGCCAGCAGCCAAGATTATGGTACTGAAGCTTTCTTT.

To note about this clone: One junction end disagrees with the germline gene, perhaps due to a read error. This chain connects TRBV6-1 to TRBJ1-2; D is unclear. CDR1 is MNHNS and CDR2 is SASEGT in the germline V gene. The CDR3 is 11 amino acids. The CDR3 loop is CASSEEVSPAF. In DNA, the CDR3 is TGTGCCAGCAGTGAAGAAGTATCCCCGGCCTTC.

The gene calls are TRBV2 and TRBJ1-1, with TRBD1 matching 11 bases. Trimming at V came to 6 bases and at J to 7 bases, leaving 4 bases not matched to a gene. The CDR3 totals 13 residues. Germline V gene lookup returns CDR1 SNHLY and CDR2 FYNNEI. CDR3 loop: CASRGDRGVEAFF. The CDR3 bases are TGTGCCAGCAGAGGGGACAGGGGGGTTGAAGCTTTCTTT.

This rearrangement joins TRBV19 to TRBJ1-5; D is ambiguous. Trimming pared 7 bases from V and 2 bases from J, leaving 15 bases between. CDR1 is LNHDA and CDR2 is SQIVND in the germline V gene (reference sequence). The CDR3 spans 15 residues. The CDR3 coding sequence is TGTGCCAGTATCGCGACTGTGCGTGGCAATCAGCCCCAGCATTTT. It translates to CASIATVRGNQPQHF.

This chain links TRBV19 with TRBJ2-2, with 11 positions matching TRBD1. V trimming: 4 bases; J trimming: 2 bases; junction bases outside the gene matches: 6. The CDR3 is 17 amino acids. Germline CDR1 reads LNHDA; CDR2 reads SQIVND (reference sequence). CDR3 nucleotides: TGTGCCAGTAGTAGGGCCGGGACAGGGGGAAACACCGGGGAGCTGTTTTTT. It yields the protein CASSRAGTGGNTGELFF.

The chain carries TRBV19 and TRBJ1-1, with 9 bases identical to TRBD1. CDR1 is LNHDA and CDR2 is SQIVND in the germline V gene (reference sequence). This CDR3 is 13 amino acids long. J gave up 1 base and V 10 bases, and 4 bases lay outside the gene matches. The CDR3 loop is CATRDRENTEAFF. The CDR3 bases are TGTGCCACCCGGGACAGGGAGAACACTGAAGCTTTCTTT.

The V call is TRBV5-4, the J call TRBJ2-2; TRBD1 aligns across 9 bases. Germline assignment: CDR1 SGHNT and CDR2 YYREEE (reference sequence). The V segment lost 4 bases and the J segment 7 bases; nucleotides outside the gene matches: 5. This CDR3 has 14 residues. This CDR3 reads CASSTGTGYGELFF. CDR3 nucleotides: TGTGCCAGCAGCACCGGGACAGGGTACGGGGAGCTGTTTTTT.

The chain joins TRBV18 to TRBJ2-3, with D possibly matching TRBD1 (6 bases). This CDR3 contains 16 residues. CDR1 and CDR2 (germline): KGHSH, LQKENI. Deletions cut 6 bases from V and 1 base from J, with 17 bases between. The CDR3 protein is CASSSLTGSGTDTQYF. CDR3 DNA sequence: TGTGCCAGCTCGTCACTAACAGGGAGTGGCACAGATACGCAGTATTTT.

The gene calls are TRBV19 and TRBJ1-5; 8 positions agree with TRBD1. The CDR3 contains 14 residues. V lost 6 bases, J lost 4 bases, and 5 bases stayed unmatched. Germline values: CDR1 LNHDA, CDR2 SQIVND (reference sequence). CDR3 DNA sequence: TGTGCCAGTAGCCCGACAGGGGTTAATCAGCCCCAGCATTTT. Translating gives CASSPTGVNQPQHF.

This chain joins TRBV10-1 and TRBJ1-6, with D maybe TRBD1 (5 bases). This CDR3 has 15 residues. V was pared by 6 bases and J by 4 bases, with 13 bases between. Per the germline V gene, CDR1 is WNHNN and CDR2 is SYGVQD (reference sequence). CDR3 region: CASRLPGPYNSPLHF. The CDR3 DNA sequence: TGCGCCAGCAGACTTCCGGGACCTTATAATTCACCCCTCCACTTT.

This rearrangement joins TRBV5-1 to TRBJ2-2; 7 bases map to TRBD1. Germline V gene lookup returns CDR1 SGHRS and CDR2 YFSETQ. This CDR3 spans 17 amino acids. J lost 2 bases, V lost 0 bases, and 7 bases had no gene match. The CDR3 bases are TGCGCCAGCAGCTTGGGGCCCCGACAGGGCAACACCGGGGAGCTGTTTTTT. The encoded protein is CASSLGPRQGNTGELFF.

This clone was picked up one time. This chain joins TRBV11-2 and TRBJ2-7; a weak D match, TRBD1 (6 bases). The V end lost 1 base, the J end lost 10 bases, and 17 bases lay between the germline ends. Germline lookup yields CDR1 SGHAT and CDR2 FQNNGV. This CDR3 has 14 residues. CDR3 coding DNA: TGTGCCAGCAGCTTAGTGGCTAAACAGGGACAACAGTACTTC. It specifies CASSLVAKQGQQYF.

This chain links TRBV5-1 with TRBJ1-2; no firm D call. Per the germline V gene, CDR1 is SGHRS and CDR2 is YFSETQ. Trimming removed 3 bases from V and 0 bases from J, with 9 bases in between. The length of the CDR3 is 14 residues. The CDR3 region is CASSSEAANYGYTF. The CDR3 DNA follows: TGCGCCAGCAGCTCGGAGGCGGCTAACTATGGCTACACCTTC. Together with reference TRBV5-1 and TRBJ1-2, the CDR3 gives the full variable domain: KAGVTQTPRYLIKTRGQQVTLSCSPISGHRSVSWYQQTPGQGLQFLFEYFSETQRNKGNFPGRFSGRQFSNSRSEMNVSTLELGDSALYLCASSSEAANYGYTFGSGTRLTVV.

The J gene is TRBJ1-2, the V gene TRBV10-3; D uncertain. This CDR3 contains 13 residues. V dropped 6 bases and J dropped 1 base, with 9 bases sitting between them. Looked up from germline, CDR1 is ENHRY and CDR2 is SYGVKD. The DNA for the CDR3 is TGTGCCATCAGCCAGACGGATAACTATGGCTACACCTTC. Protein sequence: CAISQTDNYGYTF.